This paragraph reports one T cell receptor (beta chain). The CDR3 length is 16 residues. Germline lookup yields CDR1 SGHRS and CDR2 YFSETQ. V lost 5 bases and J lost 5; bases outside the gene matches: 10. Clones were sequenced by immunoSEQ multiplex PCR, and TCRdb holds only the in-frame ones, with some missing. The profile covers approximately 10,000 clones, with approximately 93% appearing a single time and 8.5% to 10% taken by the ten largest. The data originate from a study of technical replicates of blood from a few donors. This TCR was recovered from a human donor in good health. What was sequenced was PBMCs. The chain recombines TRBV5-1 with TRBJ2-5; TRBD2 aligns across 12 bases. CDR3 DNA sequence: TGCGCCAGCAGTCGATTGACTAGCGGGAGCGGGGAGACCCAGTACTTC. Protein: CASSRLTSGSGETQYF.